These 3 T cell receptor beta chains were all obtained from the same sample, sequenced in a study of T-cell memory formation after mild COVID-19. TCRdb re-analysed the 5' RACE reads in MiXCR, keeping a single row per CDR3 protein. The repertoire holds 390,000 or so distinct CDR3 sequences, with roughly 15% as singletons. Material for sequencing was PBMCs or a T cell subset sorted from them (not recorded which). All receptors come from a man younger than 35 who had mild COVID-19 (a few samples of this study predate the infection). Cell type and time point are not known.

The V and J genes are TRBV28 and TRBJ1-3, with D perhaps TRBD1 (6 bases). Trimming pared 7 bases from V and 0 bases from J, leaving 19 bases between. This CDR3 contains 17 residues. The germline V gene has CDR1 MDHEN and CDR2 SYDVKM. CDR3 DNA: TGTGCCAGCACCCCCCCGGACAGTACTTCCTCTGGAAACACCATATATTTT. It is translated as CASTPPDSTSSGNTIYF.

The gene calls are TRBV28 and TRBJ1-1; TRBD1 matches 10 bases. V trimming: 10 bases; J trimming: 3 bases; junction bases outside the gene matches: 11. The CDR3 loop spans 15 amino acids. Germline lookup yields CDR1 MDHEN and CDR2 SYDVKM. The CDR3 region is CAIREDRGHDTEAFF. The DNA for the CDR3 is TGTGCCATTAGAGAAGACAGGGGGCATGACACTGAAGCTTTCTTT.

A few counts support this clonotype. V usage is TRBV11-2 and J usage is TRBJ2-3; 12 bases are shared with TRBD2. The CDR3 sequence is 16 residues long. J was trimmed by 7 bases and V by 5 bases; bases with no gene match: 10. Germline loops: CDR1 SGHAT, CDR2 FQNNGV. CDR3 coding DNA: TGTGCCAGCAGCCAAACCTTGGGACTAGCGGGTTATACGCAGTATTTT. Its translation is CASSQTLGLAGYTQYF.